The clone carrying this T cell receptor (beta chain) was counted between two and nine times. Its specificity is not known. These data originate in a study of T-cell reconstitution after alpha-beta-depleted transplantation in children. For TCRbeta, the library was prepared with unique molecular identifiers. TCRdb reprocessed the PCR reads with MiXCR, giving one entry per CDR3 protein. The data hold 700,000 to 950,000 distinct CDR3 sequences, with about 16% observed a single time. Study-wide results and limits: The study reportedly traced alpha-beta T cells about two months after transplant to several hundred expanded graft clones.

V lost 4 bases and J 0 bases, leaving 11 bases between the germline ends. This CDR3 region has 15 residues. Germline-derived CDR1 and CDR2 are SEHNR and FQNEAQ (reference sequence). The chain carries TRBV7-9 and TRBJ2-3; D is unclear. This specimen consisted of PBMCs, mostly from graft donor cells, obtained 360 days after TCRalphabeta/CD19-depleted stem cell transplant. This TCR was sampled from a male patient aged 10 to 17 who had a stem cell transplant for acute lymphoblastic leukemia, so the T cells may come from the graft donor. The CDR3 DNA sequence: TGTGCCAGCAGCTCCAGAATTTTTAGCACAGATACGCAGTATTTT. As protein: CASSSRIFSTDTQYF.